The 30 T cell receptor beta chains below come from one sample, sequenced in a study of CD8 T cells in ankylosing spondylitis. Using its own MiXCR run on the 5' RACE reads, TCRdb lists one record per CDR3 protein. Among 30,000 to 45,000 distinct CDR3 sequences listed, 15% to 20% were seen once. Sequenced: blood. The receptor source for this set is a male donor with ankylosing spondylitis or in good health (not recorded which).

The V call is TRBV7-3, the J call TRBJ2-1; unclear D gene. V lost 0 bases and J 7 bases, leaving 10 bases between the germline ends. CDR1 and CDR2 (germline): SGHTA, FQGTGA. The CDR3 is 14 residues long. This chain's CDR3 is CASSLTSFQNEQFF. In DNA, the CDR3 is TGTGCCAGCAGCTTAACTTCGTTCCAAAATGAGCAGTTCTTC.

This clonotype was detected only a few times. This chain uses TRBV5-1 with TRBJ2-3; D ambiguous. There are 15 residues in the CDR3. Germline values: CDR1 SGHRS, CDR2 YFSETQ. Trimming stripped 4 bases from V and 0 bases from J, with 12 bases between. CDR3 DNA sequence: TGCGCCAGCAGCCCCGACACCTCTAGCACAGATACGCAGTATTTT. The encoded protein is CASSPDTSSTDTQYF.

This clonotype was recorded a few times. The genes are TRBV12-3 or TRBV12-4 and TRBJ1-6; D may be TRBD1 (6 bases). Between the trimmed V and J ends, which lost 2 bases and 8 bases, there was a span of 10 bases. This CDR3 region has 14 residues. In nucleotides, the CDR3 is TGTGCCAGCAGTTTATTGGCAGGGGATTCACCCCTCCACTTT. As protein: CASSLLAGDSPLHF.

The chain employs TRBV5-1 and TRBJ2-3, with 7 bases matching TRBD2. Germline V gives CDR1 SGHRS, CDR2 YFSETQ. This CDR3 comprises 15 residues. Trimming at V came to 6 bases and at J to 5 bases, leaving 12 bases not matched to a gene. The CDR3 sequence is CASNSFTGGGDTQYF. CDR3 sequence (DNA): TGCGCCAGCAACAGTTTTACGGGAGGCGGAGATACGCAGTATTTT.

This clonotype has just a few counts. The chain joins TRBV12-3 or TRBV12-4 to TRBJ2-2; D may correspond to TRBD1 or TRBD2 (6 bases each). The V end was cut by 5 bases, the J end by 5 bases, with 18 bases between. The CDR3 totals 16 residues. This chain's CDR3 is CASSPIGGGLTGELFF. For the CDR3, the DNA is TGTGCCAGCAGTCCGATCGGGGGCGGGTTGACCGGGGAGCTGTTTTTT.

This clonotype was counted only a few times. The chain combines TRBV7-9 with TRBJ1-1; D is ambiguous. This CDR3 spans 11 amino acids. V was trimmed by 1 base and J by 10 bases, leaving 7 bases between them. Germline loops: CDR1 SEHNR, CDR2 FQNEAQ (reference sequence). The CDR3 nucleotides are TGTGCCAGCAGCTTAGTCGATCTAGCTTTCTTT. Translated: CASSLVDLAFF. The full variable domain, in which reference TRBV7-9 and TRBJ1-1 provide the parts outside the CDR3, is DTGVSQNPRHKITKRGQNVTFRCDPISEHNRLYWYRQTLGQGPEFLTYFQNEAQLEKSRLLSDRFSAERPKGSFSTLEIQRTEQGDSAMYLCASSLVDLAFFGQGTRLTVV.

This clonotype was observed a few times. CDR3 sequence: CASGGAANTGELFF. DNA of the CDR3: TGTGCCAGCGGGGGGGCCGCGAACACCGGGGAGCTGTTTTTT. This chain uses TRBV12-3 or TRBV12-4 with TRBJ2-2; possible D gene TRBD2, 7 bases. This CDR3 has 14 residues. The V and J ends lost 8 bases and 0 bases respectively, with 10 bases between them.

This clonotype has more than one count but fewer than ten. The V gene is TRBV28, the J gene TRBJ2-5; D could derive from TRBD1 or TRBD2 (5 bases each). Germline CDR1 is MDHEN and CDR2 is SYDVKM. The V and J ends lost 2 bases and 4 bases respectively, with 17 bases between them. This CDR3 has 16 residues. Here the CDR3 reads CASSLEGSLVRETQYF. The CDR3 DNA reads TGTGCCAGCAGTTTAGAGGGGTCTTTGGTCCGAGAGACCCAGTACTTC.

This clonotype was counted a few times. The V and J genes are TRBV5-1 and TRBJ1-3; D possibly corresponds to TRBD1 (5 bases). V was pared by 0 bases and J by 4 bases, with 8 bases between. Germline loops: CDR1 SGHRS, CDR2 YFSETQ. The CDR3 has 14 residues. In nucleotides, the CDR3 is TGCGCCAGCAGCTTGGCAGGGAGCGGAAACACCATATATTTT. Translated, it gives CASSLAGSGNTIYF.

J is TRBJ2-1 and V is TRBV4-3; TRBD1 or TRBD2 may be the D gene (5 bases each). Trimming pared 4 bases from V and 1 base from J, leaving 14 bases between. The CDR3 is made up of 16 amino acids. Germline V gene data show CDR1 as LGHNA and CDR2 as YSLEER. The CDR3: CASSPRRDGSYNEQFF. CDR3 DNA: TGCGCCAGCAGCCCCAGAAGGGACGGATCCTACAATGAGCAGTTCTTC.

This clonotype has just a few counts. The chain recombines TRBV6-2 or TRBV6-3 with TRBJ1-1; TRBD1 might be the D (5 bases). Per the germline V gene, CDR1 is MNHEY and CDR2 is SVGEGT. Trimming removed 6 bases at V and 0 bases at J, with 26 bases between. The CDR3 is 19 residues long. As DNA, the CDR3 is TGTGCCAGCAGCCCCATTGTAGTGGGGCTCGGGGAATTGAACACTGAAGCTTTCTTT. Translation gives CASSPIVVGLGELNTEAFF.

This CDR3 is CASSYWAGSTGELFF. The CDR3 DNA reads TGTGCCAGCAGTTACTGGGCAGGGAGCACCGGGGAGCTGTTTTTT. The rearrangement links TRBV6-2 or TRBV6-3 to TRBJ2-2, with D perhaps being TRBD1 or TRBD2 (5 bases each). Per germline, CDR1 MNHEY and CDR2 SVGEGT. Trimming took off 1 base at V and 4 bases at J, with 10 bases between the two ends. CDR3 length equals 15 residues.

This clonotype has more than one count but fewer than ten. The gene calls are TRBV28 and TRBJ2-3, with D possibly being TRBD1 (5 bases). Germline CDR1 is MDHEN and CDR2 is SYDVKM. V was trimmed by 7 bases and J by 2 bases, leaving 10 bases between them. The CDR3 has 13 residues. The CDR3 DNA reads TGTGCCAGCACCCGACAGTTCACAGATACGCAGTATTTT. As protein: CASTRQFTDTQYF.

This clonotype was found a few times. The CDR3 nucleotides are TGTGCCAGCAGTCGGACTGGGGGCGTCATAGATACGCAGTATTTT. Residues: CASSRTGGVIDTQYF. The J gene is TRBJ2-3, the V gene TRBV12-3 or TRBV12-4, with D tentatively TRBD1 (6 bases). The CDR3 length is 15 residues. Trimming cost V 5 bases and J 5 bases, with 17 bases left between them.

The gene calls are TRBV28 and TRBJ2-7, with 7 positions matching TRBD1. The junction had 6 bases not matched to a gene; V was cut back by 6 bases and J by 4 bases. CDR1 is MDHEN, CDR2 SYDVKM, per germline. This CDR3 region has 13 residues. The CDR3, as DNA: TGTGCCAGCAGCCCGGGACAGTTTTACGAGCAGTACTTC. The encoded protein is CASSPGQFYEQYF.

The J gene is TRBJ2-2, the V gene TRBV20-1; D is unresolved. The germline gives CDR1 DFQATT, CDR2 SNEGSKA (reference sequence). The V end was cut by 2 bases, the J end by 2 bases, with 9 bases between. The CDR3 runs to 14 residues. DNA for the CDR3: TGCAGTGCTAGAAGGAACGGTAACACCGGGGAGCTGTTTTTT. Amino acid sequence: CSARRNGNTGELFF.

The CDR3 sequence: CSARGDIRTDTQYF. The CDR3 bases are TGCAGTGCTAGAGGGGACATACGCACAGATACGCAGTATTTT. The rearrangement links TRBV20-1 to TRBJ2-3, with TRBD1 as a possible D gene (6 bases). There are 14 residues in the CDR3. The V end lost 1 base, the J end lost 1 base, and 9 bases lay between the germline ends. Germline V gene data show CDR1 as DFQATT and CDR2 as SNEGSKA (reference sequence).

The gene calls are TRBV10-3 and TRBJ2-2; 7 nucleotides line up with TRBD1. The CDR3 spans 16 residues. From germline, CDR1 is ENHRY and CDR2 SYGVKD. Germline trimming cut 4 bases from V and 2 bases from J; bases unmatched to any gene: 7. CDR3: CAISVVDRLNTGELFF. DNA for the CDR3: TGTGCCATCAGTGTAGTGGACAGGCTAAACACCGGGGAGCTGTTTTTT.

The V and J genes are TRBV5-4 and TRBJ2-1; 9 nucleotides match TRBD1. This CDR3 spans 15 amino acids. Unmatched junction bases numbered 5, after V lost 5 bases and J lost 2 bases. Looked up from germline, CDR1 is SGHNT and CDR2 is YYREEE (reference sequence). CDR3 DNA sequence: TGTGCCAGCAGGCCCGGGACAGGGACCTACAATGAGCAGTTCTTC. Protein: CASRPGTGTYNEQFF. The whole variable domain, filled in from reference TRBV5-4 and TRBJ2-1, reads ETGVTQSPTHLIKTRGQQVTLRCSSQSGHNTVSWYQQALGQGPQFIFQYYREEENGRGNFPPRFSGLQFPNYSSELNVNALELDDSALYLCASRPGTGTYNEQFFGPGTRLTVL.

The sample holds a few counts of this clonotype. The V gene is TRBV5-1, the J gene TRBJ2-7, with D maybe TRBD1 (6 bases). V was shortened by 3 bases and J by 5 bases, with 9 bases between the two germline ends. CDR3 length: 12 amino acids. Germline V CDR1 and CDR2: SGHRS, YFSETQ. CDR3 DNA sequence: TGCGCCAGCAGCTACCAGGGGAACGAGCAGTACTTC. Its protein product is CASSYQGNEQYF.

The chain combines TRBV15 with TRBJ2-2, with unresolved D. Per germline, CDR1 LNHNV and CDR2 YYDKDF (reference sequence). V lost 8 bases and J lost 6, with 10 bases in between. The CDR3 is 12 residues long. The CDR3 DNA sequence: TGTGCCACCCAAGAATTCGCCGGGGAGCTGTTTTTT. It encodes CATQEFAGELFF.

The chain employs TRBV5-1 and TRBJ2-5, with 7 bases aligning to TRBD1. Germline CDR1 is SGHRS and CDR2 is YFSETQ. After removal of 3 bases from V and 0 bases from J, the junction contained 8 bases not matched to a gene. The CDR3 is 16 amino acids. CDR3 in DNA: TGCGCCAGCAGCTCGATTCTACAGGGGTACCAAGAGACCCAGTACTTC. Protein: CASSSILQGYQETQYF.

In its sample, this clonotype was seen a few times. The V and J genes are TRBV5-1 and TRBJ2-2, with D unresolved. The CDR3 is 16 amino acids. Between the trimmed V and J ends, which lost 0 bases and 4 bases, there was a span of 13 bases. The germline V gene encodes CDR1 SGHRS and CDR2 YFSETQ. This CDR3 is CASSLGVWDPTGELFF. DNA of the CDR3: TGCGCCAGCAGCTTGGGCGTCTGGGATCCCACCGGGGAGCTGTTTTTT.

In this sample, this clonotype turned up a few times. The chain joins TRBV9 to TRBJ2-2; D assignment may be TRBD1 or TRBD2 (5 bases each). CDR3 length: 17 amino acids. V was pared by 4 bases and J by 1 base, with 17 bases between. Germline CDR1 reads SGDLS; CDR2 reads YYNGEE. This CDR3 is CASSPRRWDGNTGELFF. Written as DNA, the CDR3 is TGTGCCAGCAGCCCCCGACGATGGGACGGGAACACCGGGGAGCTGTTTTTT. Complete variable domain (other parts from reference TRBV9 and TRBJ2-2): DSGVTQTPKHLITATGQRVTLRCSPRSGDLSVYWYQQSLDQGLQFLIQYYNGEERAKGNILERFSAQQFPDLHSELNLSSLELGDSALYFCASSPRRWDGNTGELFFGEGSRLTVL.

This clonotype has more than one count but fewer than ten. The chain carries TRBV20-1 and TRBJ2-5, with D possibly called TRBD1 or TRBD2 (5 bases each). The CDR3 covers 15 residues. The germline CDR1 and CDR2 sequences are DFQATT and SNEGSKA (reference sequence). Trimming took off 3 bases at V and 4 bases at J, with 18 bases between the two ends. CDR3 sequence reads: CSARFGASPPETQYF. The CDR3 coding sequence is TGCAGTGCTAGGTTTGGGGCTAGCCCCCCAGAGACCCAGTACTTC.

This clonotype was counted between two and nine times. The chain combines TRBV2 with TRBJ2-3; D is possibly TRBD2 (7 bases). Germline V gives CDR1 SNHLY, CDR2 FYNNEI. Between the trimmed V and J ends, which lost 8 bases and 2 bases, there was a span of 11 bases. This CDR3 region has 13 residues. The CDR3 DNA follows: TGTGCCAGCGGCGGGGGCTACACAGATACGCAGTATTTT. Its protein product is CASGGGYTDTQYF.

This clonotype showed up just a few times. V is TRBV5-4 and J is TRBJ2-5; unclear D gene. This CDR3 has 15 amino acids. The V end was cut by 1 base, the J end by 6 bases, with 16 bases between. Germline CDR1 and CDR2: SGHNT and YYREEE (reference sequence). The CDR3 protein is CASSLRRDRVQTQYF. The DNA for the CDR3 is TGTGCCAGCAGCTTGAGAAGGGATAGGGTCCAGACCCAGTACTTC.

The chain recombines TRBV6-2 or TRBV6-3 with TRBJ2-7; 7 nucleotides agree with TRBD2. CDR3 length equals 16 residues. Per germline, CDR1 MNHEY and CDR2 SVGEGT. With 4 bases clipped from V and 0 bases from J, the junction kept 9 bases outside the gene matches. The CDR3 DNA reads as TGTGCCAGCAGTTCCCCGGGCCGGGGGGACTCCTACGAGCAGTACTTC. Amino acids: CASSSPGRGDSYEQYF.

The chain links TRBV24-1 to TRBJ2-2, with 10 bases fitting TRBD2. Looked up from germline, CDR1 is KGHDR and CDR2 is SFDVKD. Trimming removed 1 base from V and 6 bases from J; junction bases left unmatched: 4. The CDR3 is 16 amino acids. The CDR3 region has the DNA TGTGCCACCAGTGATTTTCGCCTAGCGGGAGCCGGGGAGCTGTTTTTT. This sequence encodes CATSDFRLAGAGELFF.

In this sample, this clonotype turned up a few times. The chain couples TRBV20-1 to TRBJ2-7; no definite D call. The germline gives CDR1 DFQATT, CDR2 SNEGSKA (reference sequence). Trimming stripped 3 bases from V and 5 bases from J, with 17 bases between. This CDR3 has 14 amino acids. The CDR3 region has the DNA TGCAGTGCTAGTTTTGGCGGTCGGGCTCACGAGCAGTACTTC. Its protein is CSASFGGRAHEQYF.